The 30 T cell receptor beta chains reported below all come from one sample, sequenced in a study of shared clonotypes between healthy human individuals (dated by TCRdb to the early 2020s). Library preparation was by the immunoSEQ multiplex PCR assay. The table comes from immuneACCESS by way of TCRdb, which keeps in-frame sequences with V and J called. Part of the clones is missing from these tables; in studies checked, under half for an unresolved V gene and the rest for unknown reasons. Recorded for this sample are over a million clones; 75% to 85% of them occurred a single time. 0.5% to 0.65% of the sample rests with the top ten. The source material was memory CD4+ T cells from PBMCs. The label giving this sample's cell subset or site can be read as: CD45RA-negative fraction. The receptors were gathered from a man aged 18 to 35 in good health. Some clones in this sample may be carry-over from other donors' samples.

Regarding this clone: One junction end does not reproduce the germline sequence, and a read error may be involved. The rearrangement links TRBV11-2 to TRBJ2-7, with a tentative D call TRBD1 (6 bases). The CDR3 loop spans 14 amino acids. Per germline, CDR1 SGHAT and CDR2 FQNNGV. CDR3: CASSLGPTQGPTHF. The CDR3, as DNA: TGTGCCAGCAGCTTAGGCCCAACACAGGGACCTACCCACTTC.

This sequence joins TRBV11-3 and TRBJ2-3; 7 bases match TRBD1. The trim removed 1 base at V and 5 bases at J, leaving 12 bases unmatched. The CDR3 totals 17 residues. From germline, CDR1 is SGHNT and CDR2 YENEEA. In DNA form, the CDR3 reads TGTGCCAGCAGCTTAGGGCCGGCGGTGACAGGGCTAGATACGCAGTATTTT. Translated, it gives CASSLGPAVTGLDTQYF. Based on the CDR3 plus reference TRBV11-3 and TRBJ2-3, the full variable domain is EAGVVQSPRYKIIEKKQPVAFWCNPISGHNTLYWYLQNLGQGPELLIRYENEEAVDDSQLPKDRFSAERLKGVDSTLKIQPAELGDSAVYLCASSLGPAVTGLDTQYFGPGTRLTVL.

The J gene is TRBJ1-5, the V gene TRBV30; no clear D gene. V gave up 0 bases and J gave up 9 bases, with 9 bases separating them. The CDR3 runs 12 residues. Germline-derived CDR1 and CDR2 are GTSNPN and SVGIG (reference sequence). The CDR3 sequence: CAWSVPTGPQHF. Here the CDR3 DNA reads TGTGCCTGGAGTGTCCCGACGGGGCCCCAGCATTTT.

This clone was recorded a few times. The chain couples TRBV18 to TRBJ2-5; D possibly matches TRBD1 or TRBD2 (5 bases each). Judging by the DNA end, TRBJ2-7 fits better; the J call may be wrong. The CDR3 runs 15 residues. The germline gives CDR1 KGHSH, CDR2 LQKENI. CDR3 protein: CASSPPAGRDYEQYF. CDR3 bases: TGTGCCAGCTCACCACCAGCAGGGAGAGACTACGAGCAGTACTTC.

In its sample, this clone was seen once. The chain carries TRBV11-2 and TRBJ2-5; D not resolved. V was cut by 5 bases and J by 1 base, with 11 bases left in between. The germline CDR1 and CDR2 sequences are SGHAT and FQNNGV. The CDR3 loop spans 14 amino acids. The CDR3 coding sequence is TGTGCCAGCAGCCCCCATACAGTCCAAGAGACCCAGTACTTC. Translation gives CASSPHTVQETQYF. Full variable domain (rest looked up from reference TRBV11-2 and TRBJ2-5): EAGVAQSPRYKIIEKRQSVAFWCNPISGHATLYWYQQILGQGPKLLIQFQNNGVVDDSQLPKDRFSAERLKGVDSTLKIQPAKLEDSAVYLCASSPHTVQETQYFGPGTRLLVL.

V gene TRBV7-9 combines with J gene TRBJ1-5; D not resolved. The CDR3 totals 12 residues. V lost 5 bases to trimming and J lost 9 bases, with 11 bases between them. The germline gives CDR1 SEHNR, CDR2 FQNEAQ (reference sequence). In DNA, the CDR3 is TGTGCCAGCAGCACGGGTCTTTGGCCCCAGCATTTT. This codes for CASSTGLWPQHF.

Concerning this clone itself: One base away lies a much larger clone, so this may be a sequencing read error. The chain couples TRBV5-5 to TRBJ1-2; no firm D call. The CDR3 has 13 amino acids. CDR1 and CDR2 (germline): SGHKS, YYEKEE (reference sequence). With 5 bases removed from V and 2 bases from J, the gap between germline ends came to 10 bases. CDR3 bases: TGTGCCAGCAGGCCCACAGAGAACTATGGCTACACCTTC. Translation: CASRPTENYGYTF.

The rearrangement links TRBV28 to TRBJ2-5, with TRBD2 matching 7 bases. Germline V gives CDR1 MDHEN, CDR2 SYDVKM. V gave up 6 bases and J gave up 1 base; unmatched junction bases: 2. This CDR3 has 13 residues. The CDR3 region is CASRPGGQETQYF. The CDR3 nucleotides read TGTGCCAGCAGGCCGGGGGGCCAAGAGACCCAGTACTTC.

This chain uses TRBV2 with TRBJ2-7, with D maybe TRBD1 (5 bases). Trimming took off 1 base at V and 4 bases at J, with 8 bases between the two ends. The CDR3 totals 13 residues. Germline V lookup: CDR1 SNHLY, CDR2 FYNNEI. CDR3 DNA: TGTGCCAGCAGTGAAGAGACAGCTTACGAGCAGTACTTC. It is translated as CASSEETAYEQYF.

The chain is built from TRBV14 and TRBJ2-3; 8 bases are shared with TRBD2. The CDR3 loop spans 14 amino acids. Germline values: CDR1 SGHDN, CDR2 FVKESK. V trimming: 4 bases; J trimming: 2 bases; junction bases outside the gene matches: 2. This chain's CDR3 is CASSRGLATDTQYF. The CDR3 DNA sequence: TGTGCCAGCAGCCGAGGACTAGCCACAGATACGCAGTATTTT.

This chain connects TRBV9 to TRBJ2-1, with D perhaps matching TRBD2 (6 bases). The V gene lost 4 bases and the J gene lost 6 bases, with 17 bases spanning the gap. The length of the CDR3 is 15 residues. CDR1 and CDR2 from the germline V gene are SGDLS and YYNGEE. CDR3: CASSRGTPTINEQFF. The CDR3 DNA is TGTGCCAGCAGCCGCGGGACCCCGACCATCAATGAGCAGTTCTTC.

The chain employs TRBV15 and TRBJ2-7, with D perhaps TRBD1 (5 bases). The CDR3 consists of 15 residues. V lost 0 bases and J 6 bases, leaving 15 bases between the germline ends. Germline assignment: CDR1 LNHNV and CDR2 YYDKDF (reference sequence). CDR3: CATSRDPRNRREQYF. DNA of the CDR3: TGTGCCACCAGCAGAGATCCTCGGAACAGGCGCGAGCAGTACTTC.

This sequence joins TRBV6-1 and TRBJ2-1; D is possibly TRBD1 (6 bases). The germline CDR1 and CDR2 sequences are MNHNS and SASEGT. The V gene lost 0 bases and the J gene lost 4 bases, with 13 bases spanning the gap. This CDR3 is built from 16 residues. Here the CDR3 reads CASSEALTGIYNEQFF. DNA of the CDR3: TGTGCCAGCAGTGAAGCGCTAACAGGGATTTACAATGAGCAGTTCTTC.

The CDR3 sequence is CASSPRWDNSPLHF. The CDR3 DNA follows: TGTGCCAGCTCGCCAAGGTGGGATAATTCACCCCTCCACTTT. The chain carries TRBV2 and TRBJ1-6; D is unclear. Germline V CDR1 and CDR2: SNHLY, FYNNEI. The CDR3 is made up of 14 amino acids. Between the trimmed V and J ends, which lost 8 bases and 5 bases, there was a span of 13 bases.

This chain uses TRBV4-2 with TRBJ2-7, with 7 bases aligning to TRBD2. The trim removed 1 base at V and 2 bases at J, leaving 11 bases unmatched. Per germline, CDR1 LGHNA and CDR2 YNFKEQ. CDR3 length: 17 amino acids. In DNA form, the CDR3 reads TGTGCCAGCAGCCAAGTATCGGCTAGCGGACCCCCCTACGAGCAGTACTTC. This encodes CASSQVSASGPPYEQYF.

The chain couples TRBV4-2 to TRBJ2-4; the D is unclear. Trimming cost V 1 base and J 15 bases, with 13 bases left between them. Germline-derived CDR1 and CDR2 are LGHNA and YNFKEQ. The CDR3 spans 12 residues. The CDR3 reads CASSQVRMELYF. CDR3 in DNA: TGTGCCAGCAGCCAAGTTAGGATGGAGCTGTACTTC.

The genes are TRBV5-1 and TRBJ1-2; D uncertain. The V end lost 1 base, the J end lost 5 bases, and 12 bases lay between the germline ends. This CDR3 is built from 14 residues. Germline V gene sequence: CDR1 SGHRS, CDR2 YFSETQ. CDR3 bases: TGCGCCAGCAGCTTGAGTGGCCGAACGTATGGCTACACCTTC. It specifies CASSLSGRTYGYTF.

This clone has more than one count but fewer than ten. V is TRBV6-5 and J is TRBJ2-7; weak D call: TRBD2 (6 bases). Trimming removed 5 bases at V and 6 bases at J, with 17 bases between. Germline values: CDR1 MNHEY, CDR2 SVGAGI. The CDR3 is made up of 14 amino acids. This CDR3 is CASSRSGTGVEQYF. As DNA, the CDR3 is TGTGCCAGCAGTCGTTCCGGGACGGGGGTCGAGCAGTACTTC.

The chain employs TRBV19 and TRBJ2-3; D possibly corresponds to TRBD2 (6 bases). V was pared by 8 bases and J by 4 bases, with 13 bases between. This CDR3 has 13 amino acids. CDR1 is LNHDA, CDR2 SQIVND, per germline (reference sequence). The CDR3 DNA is TGTGCCAGTGGCCGCGGGGTATCAGATACGCAGTATTTT. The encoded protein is CASGRGVSDTQYF.

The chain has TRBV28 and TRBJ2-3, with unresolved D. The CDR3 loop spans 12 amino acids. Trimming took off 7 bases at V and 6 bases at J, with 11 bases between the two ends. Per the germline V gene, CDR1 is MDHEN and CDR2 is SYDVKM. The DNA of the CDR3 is TGTGCCAGCATCAGACCCTTCGATACGCAGTATTTT. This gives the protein CASIRPFDTQYF.

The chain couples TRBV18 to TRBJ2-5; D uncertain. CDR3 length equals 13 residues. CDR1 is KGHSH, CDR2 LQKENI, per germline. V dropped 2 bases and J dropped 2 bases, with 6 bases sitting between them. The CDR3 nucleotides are TGTGCCAGCTCACCAAACGCGCAAGAGACCCAGTACTTC. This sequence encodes CASSPNAQETQYF.

The CDR3 here is CASSDGTGTPYF. The DNA for the CDR3 is TGTGCCAGCAGTGACGGTACCGGGACCCCTTACTTC. The rearrangement links TRBV6-4 to TRBJ2-7; either TRBD1 or TRBD2 may supply D (5 bases each). Germline V gene sequence: CDR1 MRHNA, CDR2 SNTAGT. The ends were cut back, 2 bases at V and 13 bases at J, with 15 bases in the middle. CDR3 size: 12 residues.

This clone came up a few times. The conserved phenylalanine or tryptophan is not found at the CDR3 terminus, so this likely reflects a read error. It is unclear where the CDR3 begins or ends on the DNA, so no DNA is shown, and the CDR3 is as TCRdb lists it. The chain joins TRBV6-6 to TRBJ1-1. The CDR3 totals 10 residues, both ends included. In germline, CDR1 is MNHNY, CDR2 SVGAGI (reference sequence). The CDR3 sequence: CASTLSGRAG.

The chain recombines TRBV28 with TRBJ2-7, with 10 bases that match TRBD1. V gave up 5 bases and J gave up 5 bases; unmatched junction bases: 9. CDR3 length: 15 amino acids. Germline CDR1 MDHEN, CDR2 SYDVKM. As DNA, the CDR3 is TGTGCCAGCAGTCCTGCGGGACAGGGGATACACGAGCAGTACTTC. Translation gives CASSPAGQGIHEQYF.

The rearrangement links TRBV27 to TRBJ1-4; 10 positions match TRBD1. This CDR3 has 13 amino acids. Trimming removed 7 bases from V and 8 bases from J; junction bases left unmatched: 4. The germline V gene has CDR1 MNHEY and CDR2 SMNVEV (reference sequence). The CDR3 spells CASKGQGREKLFF. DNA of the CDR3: TGTGCCAGCAAGGGACAGGGGAGGGAAAAACTGTTTTTT.

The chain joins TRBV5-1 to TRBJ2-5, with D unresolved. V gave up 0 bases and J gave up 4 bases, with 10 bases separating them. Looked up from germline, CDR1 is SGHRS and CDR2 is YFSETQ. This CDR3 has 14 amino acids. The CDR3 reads CASSLAQELETQYF. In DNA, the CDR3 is TGCGCCAGCAGCTTGGCCCAGGAATTAGAGACCCAGTACTTC.

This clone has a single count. The CDR3 here is CASSDLRDNEQFF. CDR3 sequence (DNA): TGTGCCAGCAGTGACCTCCGCGACAATGAGCAGTTCTTC. The chain uses TRBV2 and TRBJ2-1; D is unresolved. The CDR3 is made up of 13 amino acids. CDR1 and CDR2 (germline): SNHLY, FYNNEI. The V end was cut by 3 bases, the J end by 5 bases, with 8 bases between.

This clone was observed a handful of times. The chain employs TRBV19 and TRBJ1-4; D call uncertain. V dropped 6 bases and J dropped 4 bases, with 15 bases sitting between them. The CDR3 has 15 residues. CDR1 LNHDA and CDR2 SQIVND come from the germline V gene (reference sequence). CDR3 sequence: CASRSLSLNNEKLFF. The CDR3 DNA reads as TGTGCCAGTAGATCGCTTAGCCTCAATAATGAAAAACTGTTTTTT.

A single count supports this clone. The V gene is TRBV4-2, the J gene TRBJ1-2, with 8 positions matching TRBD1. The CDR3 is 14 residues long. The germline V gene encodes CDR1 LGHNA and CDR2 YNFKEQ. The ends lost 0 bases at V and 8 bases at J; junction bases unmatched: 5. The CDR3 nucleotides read TGTGCCAGCAGCCAAGATGGACAGGGTTGGGGCTACACCTTC. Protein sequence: CASSQDGQGWGYTF.

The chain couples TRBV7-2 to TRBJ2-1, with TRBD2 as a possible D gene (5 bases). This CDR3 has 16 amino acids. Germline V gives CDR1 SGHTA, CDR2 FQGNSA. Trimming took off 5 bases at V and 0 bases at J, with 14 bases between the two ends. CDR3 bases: TGTGCCAGCAGCCCATACGGGGAACCCTCCTACAATGAGCAGTTCTTC. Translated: CASSPYGEPSYNEQFF.